What follows are 10 T cell receptor beta chains derived from one specimen sequenced in a study of PD-1 blockade in classical Hodgkin lymphoma. Measured with immunoSEQ multiplex PCR; TCRdb has only the in-frame clones, and not every one. The repertoire holds about 100,000 clones, with about 88% as singletons. All the patients suffered relapse after autologous stem cell transplantation, and brentuximab vedotin exposure differed. The sample was peripheral blood mononuclear cells (PBMCs), taken before the second cycle of nivolumab. These receptors originate from a human donor with classical Hodgkin lymphoma.

This rearrangement joins TRBV7-2 to TRBJ2-1; 7 bases line up with TRBD1. V lost 1 base, J lost 14 bases, and 20 bases stayed unmatched. The CDR3 covers 17 residues. The germline gives CDR1 SGHTA, CDR2 FQGNSA. CDR3 amino acids: CASSLGQVEGAGPGKFF. Here the CDR3 DNA reads TGTGCCAGCAGCTTAGGGCAGGTAGAGGGGGCAGGCCCGGGAAAGTTCTTC.

The J gene is TRBJ2-1, the V gene TRBV28, with 10 bases matching TRBD2. The V gene end was trimmed by 2 bases and the J gene end by 8 bases; junction bases not matched to a gene: 6. This CDR3 region has 15 residues. CDR1 and CDR2 (germline): MDHEN, SYDVKM. This chain's CDR3 is CASSLGSSGSYEQFF. The CDR3 DNA reads TGTGCCAGCAGTTTAGGGTCTAGCGGGAGCTATGAGCAGTTCTTC.

This clone appeared a few times. This chain uses TRBV6-6 with TRBJ1-1; D remains unclear. This CDR3 comprises 12 residues. Deletions cut 8 bases from V and 5 bases from J, with 12 bases between. Germline values: CDR1 MNHNY, CDR2 SVGAGI (reference sequence). This chain's CDR3 is CASQTVGTEAFF. CDR3 DNA: TGTGCCAGCCAGACGGTGGGGACTGAAGCTTTCTTT.

The J gene is TRBJ2-1, the V gene TRBV14; TRBD2 agrees at 9 bases. The trim removed 4 bases at V and 8 bases at J, leaving 6 bases unmatched. Germline lookup yields CDR1 SGHDN and CDR2 FVKESK. The length of the CDR3 is 14 residues. The CDR3 nucleotides read TGTGCCAGCAGCCCGATACTAGCGGGTCATGAGCAGTTCTTC. Its protein is CASSPILAGHEQFF.

This rearrangement joins TRBV25-1 to TRBJ2-5; TRBD2 matches at 9 bases. Germline V CDR1 and CDR2: MGHDK, SYGVNS. With V trimmed by 6 bases and J by 2 bases, 13 bases remained unmatched. This CDR3 region has 17 residues. This CDR3 reads CASRPSVGLAQQETQYF. CDR3 nucleotide sequence: TGTGCCAGCAGACCCTCCGTCGGACTAGCGCAGCAAGAGACCCAGTACTTC.

This clone has a single count. The CDR3 sequence is CASSPYLRRDSITDTQYF. In DNA form, the CDR3 reads TGTGCCAGCAGCCCCTACCTCCGCCGGGACAGTATCACAGATACGCAGTATTTT. V and J are TRBV7-7 and TRBJ2-3; 7 nucleotides agree with TRBD1. This CDR3 has 18 residues. CDR1 is SSHAT, CDR2 FNYEAQ, per germline (reference sequence). With 5 bases clipped from V and 2 bases from J, the junction kept 16 bases outside the gene matches.

The table lists this clone with a count of one. The chain uses TRBV11-3 and TRBJ2-3; weak D call: TRBD1 (6 bases). Trimming removed 5 bases from V and 2 bases from J, with 17 bases in between. The CDR3 runs 16 residues. Germline CDR1 is SGHNT and CDR2 is YENEEA. The DNA of the CDR3 is TGTGCCAGCAGCCCGGGTTCAGGGGCCACCACAGATACGCAGTATTTT. Its translation: CASSPGSGATTDTQYF.

The chain joins TRBV7-9 to TRBJ2-1, with D possibly called TRBD1 or TRBD2 (5 bases each). Germline lookup yields CDR1 SEHNR and CDR2 FQNEAQ (reference sequence). The CDR3 spans 13 residues. Trimming cost V 2 bases and J 8 bases, with 10 bases left between them. The CDR3 nucleotides read TGTGCCAGCAGCTTACTTGGGGGAGATGAGCAGTTCTTC. It is translated as CASSLLGGDEQFF.

The gene calls are TRBV5-1 and TRBJ2-5; 7 positions match TRBD1. V lost 4 bases to trimming and J lost 1 base; unmatched junction nucleotides: 1. Germline values: CDR1 SGHRS, CDR2 YFSETQ. CDR3 size: 13 residues. Here the CDR3 reads CASSGDSQETQYF. Here the CDR3 DNA reads TGCGCCAGCAGCGGGGACAGCCAAGAGACCCAGTACTTC.

V is TRBV30 and J is TRBJ2-7; 9 nucleotides line up with TRBD1. The ends lost 5 bases at V and 4 bases at J; junction bases unmatched: 6. The CDR3 loop spans 13 amino acids. Germline V CDR1 and CDR2: GTSNPN, SVGIG (reference sequence). As DNA, the CDR3 is TGTGCCTGGTGCCGGGACAGGGATTACGAGCAGTACTTC. It encodes CAWCRDRDYEQYF.